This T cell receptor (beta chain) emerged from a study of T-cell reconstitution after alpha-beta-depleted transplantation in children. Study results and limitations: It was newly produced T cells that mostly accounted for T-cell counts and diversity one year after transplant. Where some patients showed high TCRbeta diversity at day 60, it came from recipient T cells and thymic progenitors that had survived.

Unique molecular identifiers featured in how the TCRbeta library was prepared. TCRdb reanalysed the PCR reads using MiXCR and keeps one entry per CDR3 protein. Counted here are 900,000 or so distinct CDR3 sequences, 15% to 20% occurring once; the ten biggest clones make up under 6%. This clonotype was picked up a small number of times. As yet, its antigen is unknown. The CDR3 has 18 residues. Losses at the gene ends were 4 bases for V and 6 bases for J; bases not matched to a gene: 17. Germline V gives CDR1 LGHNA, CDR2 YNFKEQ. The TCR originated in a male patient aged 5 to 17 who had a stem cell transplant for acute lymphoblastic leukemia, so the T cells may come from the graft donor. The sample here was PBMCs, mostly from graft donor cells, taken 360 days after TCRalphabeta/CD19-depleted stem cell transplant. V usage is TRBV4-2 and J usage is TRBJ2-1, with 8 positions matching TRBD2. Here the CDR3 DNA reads TGTGCCAGCAGCCCCCCGGGTCACCGGGAGGGCCGGGGCAATGAGCAGTTCTTC. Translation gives CASSPPGHREGRGNEQFF.